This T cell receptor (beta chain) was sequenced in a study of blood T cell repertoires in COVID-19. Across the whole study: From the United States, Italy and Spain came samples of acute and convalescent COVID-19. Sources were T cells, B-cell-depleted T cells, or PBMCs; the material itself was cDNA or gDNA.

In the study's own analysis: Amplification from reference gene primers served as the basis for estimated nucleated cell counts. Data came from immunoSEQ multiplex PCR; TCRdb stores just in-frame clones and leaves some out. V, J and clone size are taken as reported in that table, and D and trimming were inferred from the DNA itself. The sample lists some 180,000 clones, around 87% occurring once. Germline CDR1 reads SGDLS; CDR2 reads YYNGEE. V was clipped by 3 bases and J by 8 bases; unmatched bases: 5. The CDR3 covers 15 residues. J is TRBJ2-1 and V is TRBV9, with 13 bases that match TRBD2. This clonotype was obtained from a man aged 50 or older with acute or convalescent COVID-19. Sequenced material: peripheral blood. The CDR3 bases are TGTGCCAGCAGCGAGACTAGCGGGAGGTTGGATGAGCAGTTCTTC. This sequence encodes CASSETSGRLDEQFF.